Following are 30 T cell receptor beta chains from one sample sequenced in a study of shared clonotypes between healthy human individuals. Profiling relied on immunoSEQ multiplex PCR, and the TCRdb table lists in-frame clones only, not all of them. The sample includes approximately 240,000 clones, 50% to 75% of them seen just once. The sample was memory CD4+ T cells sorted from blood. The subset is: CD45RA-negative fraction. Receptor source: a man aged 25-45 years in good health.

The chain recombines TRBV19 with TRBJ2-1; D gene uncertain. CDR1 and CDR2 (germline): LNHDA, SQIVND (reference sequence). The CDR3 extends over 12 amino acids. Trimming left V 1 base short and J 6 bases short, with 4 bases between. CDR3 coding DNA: TGTGCCAGTAGTATAGTGGCCAATGAGCAGTTCTTC. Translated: CASSIVANEQFF. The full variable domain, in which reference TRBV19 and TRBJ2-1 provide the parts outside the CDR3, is DGGITQSPKYLFRKEGQNVTLSCEQNLNHDAMYWYRQDPGQGLRLIYYSQIVNDFQKGDIAEGYSVSREKKESFPLTVTSAQKNPTAFYLCASSIVANEQFFGPGTRLTVL.

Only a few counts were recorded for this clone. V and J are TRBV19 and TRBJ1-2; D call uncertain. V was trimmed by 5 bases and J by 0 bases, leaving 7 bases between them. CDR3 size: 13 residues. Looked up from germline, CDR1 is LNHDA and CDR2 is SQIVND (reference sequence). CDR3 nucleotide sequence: TGTGCCAGTAGTCCGGTAGCTAACTATGGCTACACCTTC. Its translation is CASSPVANYGYTF.

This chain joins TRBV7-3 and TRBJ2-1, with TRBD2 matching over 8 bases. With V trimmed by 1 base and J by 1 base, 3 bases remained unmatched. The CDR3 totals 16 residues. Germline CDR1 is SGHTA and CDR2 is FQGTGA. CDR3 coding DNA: TGTGCCAGCAGCTTAAGGCCTAGCGGGTCCTACAATGAGCAGTTCTTC. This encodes CASSLRPSGSYNEQFF.

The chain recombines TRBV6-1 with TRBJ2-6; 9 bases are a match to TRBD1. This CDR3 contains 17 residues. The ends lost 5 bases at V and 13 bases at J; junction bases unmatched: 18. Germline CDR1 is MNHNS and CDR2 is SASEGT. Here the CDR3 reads CASSKESPPGQGFVLTF. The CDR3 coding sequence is TGTGCCAGCAGTAAAGAATCCCCCCCGGGACAGGGCTTTGTCCTGACTTTC.

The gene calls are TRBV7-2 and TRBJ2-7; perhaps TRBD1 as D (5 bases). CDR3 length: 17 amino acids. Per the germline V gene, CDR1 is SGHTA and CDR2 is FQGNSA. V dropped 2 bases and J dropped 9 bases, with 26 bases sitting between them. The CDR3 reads CASSLLSPKFFQGWQYF. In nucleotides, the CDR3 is TGTGCCAGCAGCTTACTCAGTCCTAAGTTTTTTCAGGGATGGCAGTACTTC.

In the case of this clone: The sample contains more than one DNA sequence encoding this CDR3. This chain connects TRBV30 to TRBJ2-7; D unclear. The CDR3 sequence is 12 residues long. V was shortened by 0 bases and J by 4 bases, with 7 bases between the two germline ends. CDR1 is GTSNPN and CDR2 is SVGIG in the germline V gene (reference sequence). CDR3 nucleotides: TGTGCCTGGAGTGTATCCCCATACGAGCAGTACTTC. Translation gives CAWSVSPYEQYF.

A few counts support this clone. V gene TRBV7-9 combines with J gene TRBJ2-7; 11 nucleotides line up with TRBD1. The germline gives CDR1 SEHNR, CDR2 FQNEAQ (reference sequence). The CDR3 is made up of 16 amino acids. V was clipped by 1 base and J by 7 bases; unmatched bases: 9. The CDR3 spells CASSLGTGTGGREQYF. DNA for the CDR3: TGTGCCAGCAGCTTAGGAACCGGGACAGGGGGAAGGGAGCAGTACTTC.

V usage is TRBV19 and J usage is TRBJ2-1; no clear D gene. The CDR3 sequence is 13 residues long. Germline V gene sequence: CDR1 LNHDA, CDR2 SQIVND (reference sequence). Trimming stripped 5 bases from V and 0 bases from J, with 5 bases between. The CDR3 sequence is CASSPSSYNEQFF. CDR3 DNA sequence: TGTGCCAGTAGTCCCAGCTCCTACAATGAGCAGTTCTTC.

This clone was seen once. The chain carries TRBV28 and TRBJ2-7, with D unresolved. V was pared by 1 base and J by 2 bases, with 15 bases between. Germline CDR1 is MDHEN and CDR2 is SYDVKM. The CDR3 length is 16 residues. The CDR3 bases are TGTGCCAGCAGTTTATCGATTACCAGGCAAACCTACGAGCAGTACTTC. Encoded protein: CASSLSITRQTYEQYF.

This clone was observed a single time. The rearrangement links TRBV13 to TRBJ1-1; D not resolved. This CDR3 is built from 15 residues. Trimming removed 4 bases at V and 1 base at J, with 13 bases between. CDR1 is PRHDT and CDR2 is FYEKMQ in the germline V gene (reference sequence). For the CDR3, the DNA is TGTGCCAGCAGCTATCAATTGTTATCGAACACTGAAGCTTTCTTT. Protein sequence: CASSYQLLSNTEAFF.

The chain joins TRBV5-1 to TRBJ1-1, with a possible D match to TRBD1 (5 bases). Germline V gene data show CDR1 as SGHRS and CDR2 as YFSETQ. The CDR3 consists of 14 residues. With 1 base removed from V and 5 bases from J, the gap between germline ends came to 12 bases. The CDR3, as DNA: TGCGCCAGCAGCTTGTCGGGGGAAGGGACTGAAGCTTTCTTT. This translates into CASSLSGEGTEAFF. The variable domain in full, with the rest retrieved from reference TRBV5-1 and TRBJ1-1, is KAGVTQTPRYLIKTRGQQVTLSCSPISGHRSVSWYQQTPGQGLQFLFEYFSETQRNKGNFPGRFSGRQFSNSRSEMNVSTLELGDSALYLCASSLSGEGTEAFFGQGTRLTVV.

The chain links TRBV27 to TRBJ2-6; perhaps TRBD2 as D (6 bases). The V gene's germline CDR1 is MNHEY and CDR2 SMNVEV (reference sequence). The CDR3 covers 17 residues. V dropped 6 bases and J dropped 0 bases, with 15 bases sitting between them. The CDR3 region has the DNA TGTGCCAGCAGCCCTGGACACGGGAGCTCTGGGGCCAACGTCCTGACTTTC. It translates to CASSPGHGSSGANVLTF.

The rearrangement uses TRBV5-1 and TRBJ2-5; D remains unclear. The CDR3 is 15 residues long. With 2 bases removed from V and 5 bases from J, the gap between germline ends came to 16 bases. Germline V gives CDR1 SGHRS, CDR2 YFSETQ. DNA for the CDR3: TGCGCCAGCAGCTTAGGTTCTCGGAATGGGGAGACCCAGTACTTC. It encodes CASSLGSRNGETQYF.

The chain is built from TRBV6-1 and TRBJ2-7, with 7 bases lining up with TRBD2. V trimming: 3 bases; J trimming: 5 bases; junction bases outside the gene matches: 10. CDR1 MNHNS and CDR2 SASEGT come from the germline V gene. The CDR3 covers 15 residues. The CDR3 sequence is CASSEASGHLDEQYF. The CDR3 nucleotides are TGTGCCAGCAGTGAGGCTAGCGGCCACTTGGACGAGCAGTACTTC.

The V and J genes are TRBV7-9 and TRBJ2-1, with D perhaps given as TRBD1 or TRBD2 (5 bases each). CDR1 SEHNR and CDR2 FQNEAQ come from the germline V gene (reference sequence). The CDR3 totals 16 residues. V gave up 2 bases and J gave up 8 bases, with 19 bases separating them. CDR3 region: CASSLRGKSRGDEQFF. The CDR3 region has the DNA TGTGCCAGCAGCTTACGGGGAAAGTCCCGAGGGGATGAGCAGTTCTTC.

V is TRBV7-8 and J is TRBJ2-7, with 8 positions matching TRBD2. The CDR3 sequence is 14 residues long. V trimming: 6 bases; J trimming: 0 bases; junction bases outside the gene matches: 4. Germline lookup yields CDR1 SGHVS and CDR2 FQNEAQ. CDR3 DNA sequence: TGTGCCAGCAGACCCGGGACTAGCTCCTACGAGCAGTACTTC. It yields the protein CASRPGTSSYEQYF.

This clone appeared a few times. The CDR3 DNA reads as TGTGCCAGCAGCCGGAAGGTGACCGGGGAGCTGTTTTTT. This sequence encodes CASSRKVTGELFF. The chain couples TRBV14 to TRBJ2-2; D is ambiguous. V was trimmed by 4 bases and J by 5 bases, leaving 8 bases between them. Per germline, CDR1 SGHDN and CDR2 FVKESK. This CDR3 region has 13 residues.

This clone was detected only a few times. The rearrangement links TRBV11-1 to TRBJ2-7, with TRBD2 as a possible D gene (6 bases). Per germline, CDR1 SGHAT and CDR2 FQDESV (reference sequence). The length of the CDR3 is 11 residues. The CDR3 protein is CDPKGTYEQYF. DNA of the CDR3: TGTGACCCCAAGGGGACTTACGAGCAGTACTTC.

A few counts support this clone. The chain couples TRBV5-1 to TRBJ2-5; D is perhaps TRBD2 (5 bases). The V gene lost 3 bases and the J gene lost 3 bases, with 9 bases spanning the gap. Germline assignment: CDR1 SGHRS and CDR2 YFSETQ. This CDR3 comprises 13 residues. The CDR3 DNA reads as TGCGCCAGCAGCTGGGAGCTGGAAGAGACCCAGTACTTC. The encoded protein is CASSWELEETQYF. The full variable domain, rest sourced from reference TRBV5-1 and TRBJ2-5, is KAGVTQTPRYLIKTRGQQVTLSCSPISGHRSVSWYQQTPGQGLQFLFEYFSETQRNKGNFPGRFSGRQFSNSRSEMNVSTLELGDSALYLCASSWELEETQYFGPGTRLLVL.

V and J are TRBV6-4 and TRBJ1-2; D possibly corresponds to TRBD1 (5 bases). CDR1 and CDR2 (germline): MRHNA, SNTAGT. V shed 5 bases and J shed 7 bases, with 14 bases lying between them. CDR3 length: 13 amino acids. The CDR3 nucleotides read TGTGCCAGCAGTAGGGACGCGAGTTCTGGCTACACCTTC. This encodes CASSRDASSGYTF.

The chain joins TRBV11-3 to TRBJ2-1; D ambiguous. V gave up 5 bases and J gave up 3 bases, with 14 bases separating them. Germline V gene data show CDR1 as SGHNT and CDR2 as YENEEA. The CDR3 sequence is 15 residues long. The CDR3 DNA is TGTGCCAGCAGCCCAGACTCGCGGAGCTACAATGAGCAGTTCTTC. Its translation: CASSPDSRSYNEQFF.

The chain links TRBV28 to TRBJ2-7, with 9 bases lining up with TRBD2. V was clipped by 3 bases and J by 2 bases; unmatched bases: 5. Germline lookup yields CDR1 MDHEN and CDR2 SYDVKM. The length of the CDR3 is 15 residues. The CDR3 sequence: CASSFWREGPYEQYF. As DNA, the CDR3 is TGTGCCAGCAGTTTTTGGCGGGAGGGCCCCTACGAGCAGTACTTC.

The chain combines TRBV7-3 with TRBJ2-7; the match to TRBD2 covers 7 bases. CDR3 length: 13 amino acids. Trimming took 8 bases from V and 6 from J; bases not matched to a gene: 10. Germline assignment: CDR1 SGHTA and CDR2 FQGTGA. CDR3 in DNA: TGTGCCAGCGCTAAGCGGGAAGGCGGCGAGCAGTACTTC. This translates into CASAKREGGEQYF.

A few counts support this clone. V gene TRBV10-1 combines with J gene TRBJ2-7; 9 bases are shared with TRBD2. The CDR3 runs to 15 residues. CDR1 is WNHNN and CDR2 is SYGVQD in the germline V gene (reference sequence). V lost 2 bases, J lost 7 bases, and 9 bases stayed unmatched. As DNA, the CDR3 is TGCGCCAGCAGTGAGAGCGGAGCGGGAGGACATGAGCAGTACTTC. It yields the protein CASSESGAGGHEQYF.

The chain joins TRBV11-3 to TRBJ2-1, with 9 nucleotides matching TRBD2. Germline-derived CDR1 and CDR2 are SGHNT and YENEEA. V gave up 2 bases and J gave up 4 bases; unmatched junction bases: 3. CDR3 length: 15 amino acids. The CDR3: CASSLLAGAYNEQFF. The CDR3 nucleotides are TGTGCCAGCAGCTTATTAGCGGGGGCTTACAATGAGCAGTTCTTC.

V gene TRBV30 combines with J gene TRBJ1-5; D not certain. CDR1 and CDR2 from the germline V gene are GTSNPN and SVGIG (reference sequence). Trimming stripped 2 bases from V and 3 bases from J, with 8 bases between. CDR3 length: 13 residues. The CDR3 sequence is CAWSLTDNQPQHF. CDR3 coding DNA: TGTGCCTGGAGTTTAACAGACAATCAGCCCCAGCATTTT.

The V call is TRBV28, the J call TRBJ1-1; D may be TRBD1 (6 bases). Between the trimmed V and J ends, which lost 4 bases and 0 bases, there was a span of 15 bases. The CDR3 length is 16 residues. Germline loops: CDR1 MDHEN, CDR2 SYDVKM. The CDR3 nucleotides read TGTGCCAGCAGTTCCTACTGGACAGACATGAACACTGAAGCTTTCTTT. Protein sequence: CASSSYWTDMNTEAFF.

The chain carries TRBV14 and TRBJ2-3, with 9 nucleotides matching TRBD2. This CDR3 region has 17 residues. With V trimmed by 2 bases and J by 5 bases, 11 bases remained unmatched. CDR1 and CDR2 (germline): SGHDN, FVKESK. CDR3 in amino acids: CASSQPRGSGSLDTQYF. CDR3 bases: TGTGCCAGCAGCCAACCCCGGGGTAGCGGGAGTCTAGATACGCAGTATTTT.

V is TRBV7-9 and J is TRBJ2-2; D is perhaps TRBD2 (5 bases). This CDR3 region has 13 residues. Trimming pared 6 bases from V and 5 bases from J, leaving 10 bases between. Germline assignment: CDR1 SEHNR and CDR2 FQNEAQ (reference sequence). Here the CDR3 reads CASRLRETGELFF. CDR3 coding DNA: TGTGCCAGCAGACTAAGGGAGACCGGGGAGCTGTTTTTT.

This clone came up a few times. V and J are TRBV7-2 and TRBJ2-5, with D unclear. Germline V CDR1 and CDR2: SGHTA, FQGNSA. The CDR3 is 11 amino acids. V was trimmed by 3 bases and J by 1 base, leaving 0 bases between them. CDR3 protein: CASSFQETQYF. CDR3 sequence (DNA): TGTGCCAGCAGCTTCCAAGAGACCCAGTACTTC.